Only a few counts were recorded for the clone carrying this T cell receptor (beta chain). Antigen: not known. The CDR3 runs 14 residues. The germline V and J ends were trimmed by 8 bases and 8 bases, with 16 bases remaining between them. CDR1 MRHNA and CDR2 SNTAGT come from the germline V gene. These data originate in a study of T-cell memory formation after mild COVID-19. 5'RACE, which relied on constant-segment primers, yielded TCR alpha and TCR beta cDNA libraries carrying sample barcodes and UMIs. Using its own MiXCR run on the 5' RACE reads, TCRdb lists one record per CDR3 protein. The sample shows 350,000 to 500,000 distinct CDR3 sequences, about a sixth of them seen only once. Whole-study results and caveats: Day 15 to 85 contracting clones showed balanced CD4/CD8; later expanders leaned CD4+.

Sequenced material: PBMCs or a T cell subset sorted from them (not recorded which). The J gene is TRBJ1-6, the V gene TRBV6-4; D gene ambiguous. The TCR sequence derives from a man aged 18-30 years who had mild COVID-19 (a few samples of this study predate the infection). Cell type and time point are not known. The CDR3: CASGEGPEDSPLHF. The CDR3 bases are TGTGCCAGCGGGGAAGGGCCCGAAGATTCACCCCTCCACTTT.